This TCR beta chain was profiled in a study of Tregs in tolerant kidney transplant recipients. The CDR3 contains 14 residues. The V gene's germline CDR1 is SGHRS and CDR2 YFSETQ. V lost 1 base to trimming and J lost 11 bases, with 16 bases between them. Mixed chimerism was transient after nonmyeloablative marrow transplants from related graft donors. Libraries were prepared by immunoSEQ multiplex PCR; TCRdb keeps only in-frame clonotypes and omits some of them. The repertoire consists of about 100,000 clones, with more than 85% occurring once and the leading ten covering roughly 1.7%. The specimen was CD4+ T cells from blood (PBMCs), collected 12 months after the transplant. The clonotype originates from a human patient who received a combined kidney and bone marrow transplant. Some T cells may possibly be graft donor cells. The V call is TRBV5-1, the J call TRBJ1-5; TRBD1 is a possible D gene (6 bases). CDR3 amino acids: CASSLKPGDLSQHF. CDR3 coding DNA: TGCGCCAGCAGCTTGAAGCCAGGGGATTTGTCCCAGCATTTT.